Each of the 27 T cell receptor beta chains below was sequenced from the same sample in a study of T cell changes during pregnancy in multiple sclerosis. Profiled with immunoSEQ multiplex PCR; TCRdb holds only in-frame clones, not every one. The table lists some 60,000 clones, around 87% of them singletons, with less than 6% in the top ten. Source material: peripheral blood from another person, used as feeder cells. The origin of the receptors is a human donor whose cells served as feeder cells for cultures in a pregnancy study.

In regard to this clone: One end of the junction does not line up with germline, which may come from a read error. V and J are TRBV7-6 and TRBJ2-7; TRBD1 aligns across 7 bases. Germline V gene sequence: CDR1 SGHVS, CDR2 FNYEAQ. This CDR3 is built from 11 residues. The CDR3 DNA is TGTGCCAGCAGCTTCGACAGGGAAGTCTTCTTC. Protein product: CASSFDREVFF.

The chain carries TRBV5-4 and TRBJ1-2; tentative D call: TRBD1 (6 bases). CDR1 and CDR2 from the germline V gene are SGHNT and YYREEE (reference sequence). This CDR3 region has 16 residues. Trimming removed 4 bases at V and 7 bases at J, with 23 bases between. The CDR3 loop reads CASSAGGAQAHVGYTF. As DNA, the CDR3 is TGTGCCAGCAGCGCGGGGGGCGCCCAGGCCCATGTTGGCTACACCTTC.

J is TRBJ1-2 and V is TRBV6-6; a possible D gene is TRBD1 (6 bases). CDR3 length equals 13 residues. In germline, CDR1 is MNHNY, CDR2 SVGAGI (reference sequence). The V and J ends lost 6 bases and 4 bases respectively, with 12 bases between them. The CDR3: CASRIDRTYGYTF. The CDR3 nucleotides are TGTGCCAGCAGGATCGACAGGACCTATGGCTACACCTTC.

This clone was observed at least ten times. CDR3 sequence (DNA): TGTGCCAGCAGTTGGCCGCTCCCCGAGCAGTACTTC. The encoded protein is CASSWPLPEQYF. V and J are TRBV27 and TRBJ2-7; D unclear. Germline CDR1 and CDR2: MNHEY and SMNVEV (reference sequence). The CDR3 has 12 residues. The V and J ends lost 4 bases and 6 bases respectively, with 10 bases between them.

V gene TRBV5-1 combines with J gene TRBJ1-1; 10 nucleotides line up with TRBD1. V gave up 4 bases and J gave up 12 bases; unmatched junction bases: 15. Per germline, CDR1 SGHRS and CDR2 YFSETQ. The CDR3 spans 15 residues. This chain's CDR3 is CASSPTGGTFLGSFF. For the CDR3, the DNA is TGCGCCAGCAGCCCGACAGGGGGCACTTTTCTCGGGTCTTTCTTT.

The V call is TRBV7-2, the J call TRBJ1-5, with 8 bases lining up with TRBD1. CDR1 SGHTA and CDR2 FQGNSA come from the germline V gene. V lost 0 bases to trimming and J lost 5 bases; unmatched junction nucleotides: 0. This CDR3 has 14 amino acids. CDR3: CASSLAQGDQPQHF. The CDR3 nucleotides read TGTGCCAGCAGCTTAGCACAGGGGGATCAGCCCCAGCATTTT.

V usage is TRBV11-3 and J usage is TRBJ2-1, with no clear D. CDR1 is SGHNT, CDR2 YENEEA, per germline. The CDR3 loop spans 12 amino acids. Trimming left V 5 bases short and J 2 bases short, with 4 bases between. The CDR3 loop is CASSPTYNEQFF. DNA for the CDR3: TGTGCCAGCAGCCCTACCTACAATGAGCAGTTCTTC.

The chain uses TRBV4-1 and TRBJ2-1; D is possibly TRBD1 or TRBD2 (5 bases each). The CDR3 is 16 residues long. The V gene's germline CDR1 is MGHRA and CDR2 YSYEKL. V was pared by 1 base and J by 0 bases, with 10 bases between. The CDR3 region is CASSQVEGSSYNEQFF. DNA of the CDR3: TGCGCCAGCAGCCAAGTTGAGGGGAGCTCCTACAATGAGCAGTTCTTC.

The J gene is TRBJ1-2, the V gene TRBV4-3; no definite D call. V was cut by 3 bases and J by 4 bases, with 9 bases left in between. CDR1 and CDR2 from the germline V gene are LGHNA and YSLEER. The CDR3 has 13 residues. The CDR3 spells CASSQTVGYGYTF. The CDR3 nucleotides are TGCGCCAGCAGCCAGACCGTTGGCTATGGCTACACCTTC.

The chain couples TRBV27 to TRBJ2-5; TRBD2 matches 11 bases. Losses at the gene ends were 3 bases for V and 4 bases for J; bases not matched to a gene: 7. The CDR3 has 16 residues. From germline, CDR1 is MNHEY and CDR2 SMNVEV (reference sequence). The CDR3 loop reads CASSLYSLAGGETQYF. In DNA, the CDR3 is TGTGCCAGCAGTTTGTACTCCCTAGCGGGGGGAGAGACCCAGTACTTC.

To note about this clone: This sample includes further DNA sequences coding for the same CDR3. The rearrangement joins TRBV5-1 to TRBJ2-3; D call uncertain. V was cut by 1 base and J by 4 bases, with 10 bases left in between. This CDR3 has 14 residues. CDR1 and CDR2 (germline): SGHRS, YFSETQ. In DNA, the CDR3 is TGCGCCAGCAGCTTGCGCGTCAGTGCAGATACGCAGTATTTT. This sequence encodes CASSLRVSADTQYF.

The CDR3 here is CASSYSIGSGANVLTF. The CDR3 bases are TGTGCCAGCAGTTACTCGATAGGGTCTGGGGCCAACGTCCTGACTTTC. The chain has TRBV6-5 and TRBJ2-6; D is undetermined. The V gene lost 0 bases and the J gene lost 1 base, with 7 bases spanning the gap. The CDR3 runs to 16 residues. Germline V gives CDR1 MNHEY, CDR2 SVGAGI.

CDR3 nucleotide sequence: TGTGCCAGCAGTTCTCCGATCGGACAGGGGGCTGGGGCCAACGTCCTGACTTTC. It codes for CASSSPIGQGAGANVLTF. This chain links TRBV28 with TRBJ2-6, with TRBD1 identical over 10 bases. V shed 4 bases, J shed 2 bases, and the junction held 8 bases outside the gene matches. Germline V gene data show CDR1 as MDHEN and CDR2 as SYDVKM. The CDR3 runs 18 residues.

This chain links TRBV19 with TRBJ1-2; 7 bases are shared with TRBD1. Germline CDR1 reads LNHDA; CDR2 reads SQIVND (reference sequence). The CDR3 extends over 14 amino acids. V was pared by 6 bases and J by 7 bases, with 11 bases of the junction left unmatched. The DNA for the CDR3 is TGTGCCAGTAGCCCAGGGGGGCCCCTAAGTGGCTACACCTTC. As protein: CASSPGGPLSGYTF.

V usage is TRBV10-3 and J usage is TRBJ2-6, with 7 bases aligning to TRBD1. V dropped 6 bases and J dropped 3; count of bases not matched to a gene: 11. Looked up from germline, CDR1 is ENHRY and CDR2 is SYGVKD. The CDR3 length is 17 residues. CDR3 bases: TGTGCCATCAGCCCCGAGAGGGGGCTGGGTGGGGCCAACGTCCTGACTTTC. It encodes CAISPERGLGGANVLTF.

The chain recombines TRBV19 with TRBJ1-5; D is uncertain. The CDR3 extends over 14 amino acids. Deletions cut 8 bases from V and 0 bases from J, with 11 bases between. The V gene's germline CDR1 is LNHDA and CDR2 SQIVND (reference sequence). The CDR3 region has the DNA TGTGCCAGTGCTCTGAGGGATAGCAATCAGCCCCAGCATTTT. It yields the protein CASALRDSNQPQHF.

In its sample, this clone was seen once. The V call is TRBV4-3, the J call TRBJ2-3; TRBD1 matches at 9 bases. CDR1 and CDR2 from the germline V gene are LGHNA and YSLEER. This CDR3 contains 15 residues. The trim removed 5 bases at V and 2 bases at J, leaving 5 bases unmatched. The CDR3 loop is CASSAGQGITDTQYF. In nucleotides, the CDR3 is TGCGCCAGCAGCGCAGGACAGGGGATCACAGATACGCAGTATTTT.

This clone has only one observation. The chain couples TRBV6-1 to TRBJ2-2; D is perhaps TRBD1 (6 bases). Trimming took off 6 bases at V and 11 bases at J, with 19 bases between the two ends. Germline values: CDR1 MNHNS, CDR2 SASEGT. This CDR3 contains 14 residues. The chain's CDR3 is CASRGQTGFEELFF. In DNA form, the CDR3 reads TGTGCCAGCAGGGGTCAGACAGGTTTTGAAGAGCTGTTTTTT.

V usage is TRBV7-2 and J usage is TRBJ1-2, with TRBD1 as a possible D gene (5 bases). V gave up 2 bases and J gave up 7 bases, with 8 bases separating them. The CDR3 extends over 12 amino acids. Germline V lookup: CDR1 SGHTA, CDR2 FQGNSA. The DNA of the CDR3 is TGTGCCAGCAGCTTATTCGGGGGTGGCTACACCTTC. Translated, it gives CASSLFGGGYTF.

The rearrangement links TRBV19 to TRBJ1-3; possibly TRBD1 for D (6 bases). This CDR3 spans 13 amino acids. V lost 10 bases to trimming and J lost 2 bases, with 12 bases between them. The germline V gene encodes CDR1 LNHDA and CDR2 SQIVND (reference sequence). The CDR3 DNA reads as TGTGCCACCTCATGGGGGCCTGGAAACACCATATATTTT. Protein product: CATSWGPGNTIYF. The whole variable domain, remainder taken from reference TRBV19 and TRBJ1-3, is DGGITQSPKYLFRKEGQNVTLSCEQNLNHDAMYWYRQDPGQGLRLIYYSQIVNDFQKGDIAEGYSVSREKKESFPLTVTSAQKNPTAFYLCATSWGPGNTIYFGEGSWLTVV.

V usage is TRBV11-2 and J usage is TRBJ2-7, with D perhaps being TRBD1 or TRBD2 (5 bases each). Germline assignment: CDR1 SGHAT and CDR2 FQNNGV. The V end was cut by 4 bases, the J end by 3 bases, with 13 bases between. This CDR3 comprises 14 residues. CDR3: CASSSGDGSYEQYF. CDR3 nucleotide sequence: TGTGCCAGCAGCTCCGGGGACGGCAGCTACGAGCAGTACTTC.

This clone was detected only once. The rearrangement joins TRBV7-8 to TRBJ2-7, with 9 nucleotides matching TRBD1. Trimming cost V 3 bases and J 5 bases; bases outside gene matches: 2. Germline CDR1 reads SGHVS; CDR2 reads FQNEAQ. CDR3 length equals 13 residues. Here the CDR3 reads CASSLDRGDEQYF. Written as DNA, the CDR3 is TGTGCCAGCAGCTTGGACAGGGGTGACGAGCAGTACTTC.

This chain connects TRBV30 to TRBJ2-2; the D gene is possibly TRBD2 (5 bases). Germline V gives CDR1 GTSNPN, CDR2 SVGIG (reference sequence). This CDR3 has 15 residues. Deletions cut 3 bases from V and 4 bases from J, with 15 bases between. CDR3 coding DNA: TGTGCCTGGAGGTCCCGGGGTCAGAGCACCGGGGAGCTGTTTTTT. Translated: CAWRSRGQSTGELFF. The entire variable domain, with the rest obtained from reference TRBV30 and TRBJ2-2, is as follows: SQTIHQWPATLVQPVGSPLSLECTVEGTSNPNLYWYRQAAGRGLQLLFYSVGIGQISSEVPQNLSASRPQDRQFILSSKKLLLSDSGFYLCAWRSRGQSTGELFFGEGSRLTVL.

Here the CDR3 reads CASRPQSGYGYTF. In nucleotides, the CDR3 is TGTGCCAGCAGGCCCCAGTCCGGCTATGGCTACACCTTC. This chain uses TRBV2 with TRBJ1-2; unclear D gene. V was trimmed by 6 bases and J by 4 bases, leaving 12 bases between them. The germline CDR1 and CDR2 sequences are SNHLY and FYNNEI. CDR3 length equals 13 residues.

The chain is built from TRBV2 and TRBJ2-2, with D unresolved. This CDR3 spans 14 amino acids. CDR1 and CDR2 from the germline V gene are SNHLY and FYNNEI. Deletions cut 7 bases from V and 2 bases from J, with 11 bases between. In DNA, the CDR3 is TGTGCCAGCATTTCACACACCAACACCGGGGAGCTGTTTTTT. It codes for CASISHTNTGELFF.

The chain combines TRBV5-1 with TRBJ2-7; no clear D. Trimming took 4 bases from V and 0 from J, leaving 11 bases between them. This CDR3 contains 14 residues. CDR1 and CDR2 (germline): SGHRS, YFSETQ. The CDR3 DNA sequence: TGCGCCAGCAGCCCCGACTCCCCCTCCTACGAGCAGTACTTC. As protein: CASSPDSPSYEQYF.

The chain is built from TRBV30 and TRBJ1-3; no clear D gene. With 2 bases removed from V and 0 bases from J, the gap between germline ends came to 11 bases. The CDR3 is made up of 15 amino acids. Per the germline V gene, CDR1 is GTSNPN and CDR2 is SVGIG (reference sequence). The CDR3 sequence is CAWSQDPASGNTIYF. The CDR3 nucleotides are TGTGCCTGGAGTCAAGACCCAGCCTCTGGAAACACCATATATTTT.